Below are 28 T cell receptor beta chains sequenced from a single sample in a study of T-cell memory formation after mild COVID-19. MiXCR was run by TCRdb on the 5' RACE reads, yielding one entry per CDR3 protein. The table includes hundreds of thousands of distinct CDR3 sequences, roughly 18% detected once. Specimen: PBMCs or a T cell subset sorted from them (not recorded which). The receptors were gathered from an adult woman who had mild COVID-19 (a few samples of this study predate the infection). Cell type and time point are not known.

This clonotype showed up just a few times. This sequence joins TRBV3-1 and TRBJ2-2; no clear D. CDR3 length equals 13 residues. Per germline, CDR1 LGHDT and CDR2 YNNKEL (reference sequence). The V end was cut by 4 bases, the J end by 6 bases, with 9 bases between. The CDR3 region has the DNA TGTGCCAGCAGCCCCTTTAGGGCCGGGGAGCTGTTTTTT. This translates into CASSPFRAGELFF.

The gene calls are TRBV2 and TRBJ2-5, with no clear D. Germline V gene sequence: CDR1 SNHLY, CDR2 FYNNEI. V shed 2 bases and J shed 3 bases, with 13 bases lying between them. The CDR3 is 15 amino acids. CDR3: CASSEKLGGKETQYF. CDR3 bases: TGTGCCAGCAGTGAAAAGTTGGGTGGGAAAGAGACCCAGTACTTC.

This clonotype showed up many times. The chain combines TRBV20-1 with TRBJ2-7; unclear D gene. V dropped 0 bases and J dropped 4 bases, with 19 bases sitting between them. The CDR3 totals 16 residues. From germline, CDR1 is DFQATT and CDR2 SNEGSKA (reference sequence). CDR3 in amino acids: CSARDASPKDAYEQYF. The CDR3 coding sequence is TGCAGTGCTAGAGACGCCAGTCCTAAGGATGCGTACGAGCAGTACTTC.

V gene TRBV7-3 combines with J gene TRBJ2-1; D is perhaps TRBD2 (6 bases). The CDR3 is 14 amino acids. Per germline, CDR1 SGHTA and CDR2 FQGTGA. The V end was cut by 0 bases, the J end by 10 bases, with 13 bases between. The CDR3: CASSLTIVAGEQFF. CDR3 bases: TGTGCCAGCAGCTTAACTATAGTCGCGGGAGAGCAGTTCTTC. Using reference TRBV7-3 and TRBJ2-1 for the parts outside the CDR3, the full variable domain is GAGVSQTPSNKVTEKGKYVELRCDPISGHTALYWYRQSLGQGPEFLIYFQGTGAADDSGLPNDRFFAVRPEGSVSTLKIQRTERGDSAVYLCASSLTIVAGEQFFGPGTRLTVL.

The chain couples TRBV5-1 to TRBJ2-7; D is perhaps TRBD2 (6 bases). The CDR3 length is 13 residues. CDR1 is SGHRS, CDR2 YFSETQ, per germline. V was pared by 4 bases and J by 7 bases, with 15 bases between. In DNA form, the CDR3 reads TGCGCCAGCAGCCACGGGAGTAGTTGGGAGCAGTACTTC. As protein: CASSHGSSWEQYF.

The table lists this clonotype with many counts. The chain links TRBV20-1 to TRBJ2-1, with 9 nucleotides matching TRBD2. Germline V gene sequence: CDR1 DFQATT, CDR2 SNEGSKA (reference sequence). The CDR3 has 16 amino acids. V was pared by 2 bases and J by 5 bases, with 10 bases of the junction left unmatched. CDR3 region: CSARSPASGDDNEQFF. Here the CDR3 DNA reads TGCAGTGCTAGATCCCCCGCTAGCGGGGATGACAATGAGCAGTTCTTC.

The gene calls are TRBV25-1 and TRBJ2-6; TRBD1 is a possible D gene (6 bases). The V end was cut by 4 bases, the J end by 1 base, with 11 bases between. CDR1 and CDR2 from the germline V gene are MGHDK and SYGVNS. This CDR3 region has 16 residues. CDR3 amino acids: CASSGSTGSGANVLTF. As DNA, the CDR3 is TGTGCCAGCAGTGGCTCAACAGGGTCTGGGGCCAACGTCCTGACTTTC.

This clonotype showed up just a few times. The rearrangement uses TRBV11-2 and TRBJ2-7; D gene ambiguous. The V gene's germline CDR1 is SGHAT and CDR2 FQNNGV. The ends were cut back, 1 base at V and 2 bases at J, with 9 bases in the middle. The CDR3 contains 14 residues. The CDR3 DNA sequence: TGTGCCAGCAGCTTAGGGCCACTTACCTACGAGCAGTACTTC. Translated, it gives CASSLGPLTYEQYF.

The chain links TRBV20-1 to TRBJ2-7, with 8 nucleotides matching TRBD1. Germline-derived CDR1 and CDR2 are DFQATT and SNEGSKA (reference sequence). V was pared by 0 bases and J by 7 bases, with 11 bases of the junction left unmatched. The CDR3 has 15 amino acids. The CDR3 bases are TGCAGTGCTAGAGATCTTAGGACAGGGCGGGGAGAGCAGTACTTC. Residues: CSARDLRTGRGEQYF.

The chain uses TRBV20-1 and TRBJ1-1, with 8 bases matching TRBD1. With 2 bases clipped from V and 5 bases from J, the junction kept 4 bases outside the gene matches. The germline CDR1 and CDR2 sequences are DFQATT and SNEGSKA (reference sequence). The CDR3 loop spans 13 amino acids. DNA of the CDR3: TGCAGTGCTAGAACAGGGGGTAAAACTGAAGCTTTCTTT. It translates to CSARTGGKTEAFF.

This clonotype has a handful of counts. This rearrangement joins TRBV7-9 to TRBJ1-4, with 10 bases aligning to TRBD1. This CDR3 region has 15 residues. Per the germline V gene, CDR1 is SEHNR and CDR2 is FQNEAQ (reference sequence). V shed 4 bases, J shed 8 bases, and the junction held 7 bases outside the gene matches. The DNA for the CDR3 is TGTGCCAGCAGCTCGGCCGGGACAGGGGTCGAAAAACTGTTTTTT. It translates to CASSSAGTGVEKLFF.

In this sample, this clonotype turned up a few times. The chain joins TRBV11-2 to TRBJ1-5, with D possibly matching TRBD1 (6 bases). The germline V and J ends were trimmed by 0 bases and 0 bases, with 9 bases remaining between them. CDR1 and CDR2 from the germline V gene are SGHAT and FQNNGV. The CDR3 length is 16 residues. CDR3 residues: CASSLDRGGSNQPQHF. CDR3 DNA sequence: TGTGCCAGCAGCTTAGATCGAGGGGGTAGCAATCAGCCCCAGCATTTT.

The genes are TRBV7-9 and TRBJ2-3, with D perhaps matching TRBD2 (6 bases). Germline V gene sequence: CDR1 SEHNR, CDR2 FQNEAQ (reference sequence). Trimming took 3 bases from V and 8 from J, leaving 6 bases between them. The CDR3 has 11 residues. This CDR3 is CASSFGGTQYF. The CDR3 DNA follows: TGTGCCAGCAGCTTCGGGGGTACGCAGTATTTT.

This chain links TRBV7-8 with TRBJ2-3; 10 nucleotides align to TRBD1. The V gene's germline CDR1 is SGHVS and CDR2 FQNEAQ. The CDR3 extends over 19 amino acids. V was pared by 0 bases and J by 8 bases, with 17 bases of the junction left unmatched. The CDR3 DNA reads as TGTGCCAGCAGCTTAGCGACCCCGGGACAGGGGATTTTTGGTGGTACGCAGTATTTT. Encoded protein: CASSLATPGQGIFGGTQYF.

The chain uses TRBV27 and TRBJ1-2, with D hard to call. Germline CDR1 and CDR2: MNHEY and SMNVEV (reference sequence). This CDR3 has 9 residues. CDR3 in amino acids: CGSRYGYTF. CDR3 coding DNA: TGTGGGAGTCGATATGGCTACACCTTC.

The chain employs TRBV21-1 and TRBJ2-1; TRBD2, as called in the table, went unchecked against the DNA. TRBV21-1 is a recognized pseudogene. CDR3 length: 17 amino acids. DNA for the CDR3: TGTGCCAGCAGCACCATTGGAGAGCGGGAGAGGCTGCATGAGCAGTTCTTC. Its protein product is CASSTIGERERLHEQFF.

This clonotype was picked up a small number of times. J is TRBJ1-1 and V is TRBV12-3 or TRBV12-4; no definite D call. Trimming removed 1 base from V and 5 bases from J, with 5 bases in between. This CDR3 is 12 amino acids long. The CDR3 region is CASSLGETEAFF. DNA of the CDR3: TGTGCCAGCAGTTTAGGGGAAACTGAAGCTTTCTTT.

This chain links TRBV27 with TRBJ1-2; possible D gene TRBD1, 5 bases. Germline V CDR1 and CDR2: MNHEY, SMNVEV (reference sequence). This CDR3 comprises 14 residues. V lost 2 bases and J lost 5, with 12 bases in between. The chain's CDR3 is CASSLIPGWYGYTF. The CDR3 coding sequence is TGTGCCAGCAGTTTAATTCCAGGGTGGTATGGCTACACCTTC.

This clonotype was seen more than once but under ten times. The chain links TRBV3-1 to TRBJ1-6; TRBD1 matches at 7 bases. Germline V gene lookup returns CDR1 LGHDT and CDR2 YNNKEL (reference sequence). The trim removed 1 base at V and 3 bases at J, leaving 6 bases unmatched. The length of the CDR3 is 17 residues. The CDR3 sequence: CASSQAGDSLYNSPLHF. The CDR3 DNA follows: TGTGCCAGCAGCCAAGCGGGGGACAGTCTCTATAATTCACCCCTCCACTTT.

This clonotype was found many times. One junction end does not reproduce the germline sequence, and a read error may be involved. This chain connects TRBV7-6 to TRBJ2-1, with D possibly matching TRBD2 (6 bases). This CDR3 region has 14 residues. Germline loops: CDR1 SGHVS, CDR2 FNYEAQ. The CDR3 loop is CASSLAGGADEQFF. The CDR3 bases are TGCGCCAGCAGCTTGGCCGGAGGGGCCGATGAGCAGTTCTTC.

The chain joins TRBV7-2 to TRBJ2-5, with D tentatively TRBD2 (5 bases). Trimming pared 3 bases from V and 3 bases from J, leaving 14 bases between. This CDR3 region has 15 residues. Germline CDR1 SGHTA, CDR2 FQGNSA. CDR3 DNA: TGTGCCAGCAGCTTTAGGACTTCACCAGAAGAGACCCAGTACTTC. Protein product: CASSFRTSPEETQYF.

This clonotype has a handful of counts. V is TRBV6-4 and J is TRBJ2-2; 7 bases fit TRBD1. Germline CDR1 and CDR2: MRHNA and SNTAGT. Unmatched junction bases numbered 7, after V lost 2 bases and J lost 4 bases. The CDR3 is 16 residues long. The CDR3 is CASSDVGGSRTGELFF. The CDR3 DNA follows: TGTGCCAGCAGTGACGTAGGGGGCTCACGCACCGGGGAGCTGTTTTTT.

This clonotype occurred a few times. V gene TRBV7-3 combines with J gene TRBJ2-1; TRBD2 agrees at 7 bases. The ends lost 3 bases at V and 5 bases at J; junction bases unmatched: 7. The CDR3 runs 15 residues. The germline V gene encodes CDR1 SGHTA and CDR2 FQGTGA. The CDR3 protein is CASSFSSGANNEQFF. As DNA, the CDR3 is TGTGCCAGCAGCTTTTCAAGCGGGGCCAACAATGAGCAGTTCTTC.

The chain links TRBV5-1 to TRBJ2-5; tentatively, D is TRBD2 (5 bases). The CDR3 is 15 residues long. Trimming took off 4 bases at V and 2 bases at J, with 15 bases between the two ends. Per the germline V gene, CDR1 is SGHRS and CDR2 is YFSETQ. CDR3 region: CASSLTGERQETQYF. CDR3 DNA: TGCGCCAGCAGCCTCACGGGTGAGCGGCAAGAGACCCAGTACTTC.

CDR3 nucleotide sequence: TGTGCCAGCAGCGCCCAACCGGCGGGGGAGACCCAGTACTTC. This encodes CASSAQPAGETQYF. The rearrangement links TRBV9 to TRBJ2-5, with D possibly being TRBD2 (6 bases). V shed 3 bases and J shed 5 bases, with 14 bases lying between them. Germline values: CDR1 SGDLS, CDR2 YYNGEE. The CDR3 extends over 14 amino acids.

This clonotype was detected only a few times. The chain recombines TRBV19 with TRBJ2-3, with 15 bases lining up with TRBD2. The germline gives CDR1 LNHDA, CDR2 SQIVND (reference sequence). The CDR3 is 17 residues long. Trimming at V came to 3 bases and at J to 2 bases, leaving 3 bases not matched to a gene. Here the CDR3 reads CASSMGLAGGPTDTQYF. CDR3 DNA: TGTGCCAGTAGTATGGGACTAGCGGGGGGCCCCACAGATACGCAGTATTTT.

This chain's CDR3 is CASSDGTALMNTEAFF. DNA for the CDR3: TGTGCCAGTAGTGATGGGACAGCGCTCATGAACACTGAAGCTTTCTTT. The genes are TRBV19 and TRBJ1-1, with TRBD1 matching over 7 bases. V was pared by 5 bases and J by 0 bases, with 9 bases of the junction left unmatched. The CDR3 consists of 16 residues. Germline-derived CDR1 and CDR2 are LNHDA and SQIVND (reference sequence). Full variable domain (rest looked up from reference TRBV19 and TRBJ1-1): DGGITQSPKYLFRKEGQNVTLSCEQNLNHDAMYWYRQDPGQGLRLIYYSQIVNDFQKGDIAEGYSVSREKKESFPLTVTSAQKNPTAFYLCASSDGTALMNTEAFFGQGTRLTVV.

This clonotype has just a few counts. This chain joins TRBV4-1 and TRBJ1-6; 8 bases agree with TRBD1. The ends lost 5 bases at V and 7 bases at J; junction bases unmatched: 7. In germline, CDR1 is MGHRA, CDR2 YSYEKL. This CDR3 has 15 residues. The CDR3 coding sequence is TGCGCCAGCAGCGGGCCGGGACAGGCCAATTCACCCCTCCACTTT. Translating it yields CASSGPGQANSPLHF.